The 20 T cell receptor beta chains listed next were all sequenced from one sample in a study of human T cells and chemical hapten exposure. The time point: pre-sensitization, week 0. Treatment denoted: therapeutic diphenylcyclopropenone sensitization with weekly scalp DPC. TCRdb itself ran the RACE reads through MiXCR, one entry per CDR3 protein. The table shows approximately 260,000 distinct CDR3 sequences, with about 7.7% occurring only once. Specimen: whole blood, collected in connection with sensitization to the hapten diphenylcyclopropenone (DPC). Receptor source: a man younger than 35 with alopecia areata. Some clones in this sample may be carry-over from other donors' samples.

The V and J genes are TRBV6-2 or TRBV6-3 and TRBJ2-5; perhaps TRBD1 as D (5 bases). Per the germline V gene, CDR1 is MNHEY and CDR2 is SVGEGT. CDR3 length: 13 residues. V lost 6 bases and J 2 bases, leaving 10 bases between the germline ends. The CDR3 spells CASRQDGQETQYF. The CDR3 region has the DNA TGTGCCAGCAGACAGGACGGTCAAGAGACCCAGTACTTC.

This sequence joins TRBV5-6 and TRBJ1-2, with 9 positions matching TRBD1. The J segment lost 6 bases and the V segment lost 4 bases, leaving 10 bases of the junction unmatched. In germline, CDR1 is SGHDT, CDR2 YYEEEE. CDR3 length equals 15 residues. For the CDR3, the DNA is TGTGCCAGCAGCCCGGAAACAGGGGGCGCGCATGGCTACACCTTC. Its protein is CASSPETGGAHGYTF.

This clonotype was detected only a few times. V and J are TRBV6-2 or TRBV6-3 and TRBJ2-7; TRBD1 agrees at 7 bases. Germline assignment: CDR1 MNHEY and CDR2 SVGEGT. This CDR3 contains 14 residues. V lost 5 bases, J lost 4 bases, and 8 bases stayed unmatched. CDR3: CASSSQGGAYEQYF. For the CDR3, the DNA is TGTGCCAGCAGTAGCCAAGGGGGCGCGTACGAGCAGTACTTC.

The rearrangement links TRBV7-2 to TRBJ2-5, with TRBD2 matching 7 bases. The ends lost 7 bases at V and 1 base at J; junction bases unmatched: 6. CDR1 SGHTA and CDR2 FQGNSA come from the germline V gene. This CDR3 is built from 14 residues. CDR3: CASTLGLVQETQYF. DNA of the CDR3: TGTGCCAGCACCCTAGGACTAGTCCAAGAGACCCAGTACTTC.

This clonotype was counted only a few times. CDR3: CASRTRDRGTEAFF. The CDR3 DNA is TGTGCCAGCAGGACCCGGGACAGGGGAACTGAAGCTTTCTTT. The genes are TRBV7-2 and TRBJ1-1; 10 positions agree with TRBD1. The length of the CDR3 is 14 residues. Germline values: CDR1 SGHTA, CDR2 FQGNSA. J lost 5 bases, V lost 6 bases, and 6 bases had no gene match.

Only a few counts were recorded for this clonotype. V and J are TRBV19 and TRBJ1-1; D call uncertain. Between the trimmed V and J ends, which lost 8 bases and 6 bases, there was a span of 16 bases. The V gene's germline CDR1 is LNHDA and CDR2 SQIVND (reference sequence). The CDR3 covers 13 residues. This chain's CDR3 is CASSRTLRAEAFF. The CDR3 DNA follows: TGTGCCAGTTCCCGTACCCTGAGGGCTGAAGCTTTCTTT.

The chain uses TRBV6-5 and TRBJ2-2, with unresolved D. The V gene lost 2 bases and the J gene lost 4 bases, with 5 bases spanning the gap. The CDR3 has 13 residues. Germline V gene data show CDR1 as MNHEY and CDR2 as SVGAGI. The CDR3 spells CASSYESTGELFF. CDR3 coding DNA: TGTGCCAGCAGTTACGAAAGCACCGGGGAGCTGTTTTTT.

This clonotype was counted ten times or more. The rearrangement uses TRBV9 and TRBJ1-2; tentatively, D is TRBD1 (6 bases). This CDR3 has 12 amino acids. Germline CDR1 and CDR2: SGDLS and YYNGEE. Trimming pared 5 bases from V and 4 bases from J, leaving 9 bases between. The CDR3 nucleotides read TGTGCCAGCAGACAGGGTTCCTATGGCTACACCTTC. It is translated as CASRQGSYGYTF.

In its sample, this clonotype was seen a few times. The chain carries TRBV7-9 and TRBJ1-2; possibly TRBD1 for D (6 bases). CDR3 size: 14 residues. Germline CDR1 reads SEHNR; CDR2 reads FQNEAQ (reference sequence). The V end lost 1 base, the J end lost 6 bases, and 12 bases lay between the germline ends. As DNA, the CDR3 is TGTGCCAGCAGCTTAGTTGGTCAGGGGCATGGCTACACCTTC. Residues: CASSLVGQGHGYTF. Variable domain in full (rest from reference TRBV7-9 and TRBJ1-2): DTGVSQNPRHKITKRGQNVTFRCDPISEHNRLYWYRQTLGQGPEFLTYFQNEAQLEKSRLLSDRFSAERPKGSFSTLEIQRTEQGDSAMYLCASSLVGQGHGYTFGSGTRLTVV.

This sequence joins TRBV12-3 or TRBV12-4 and TRBJ2-5, with 8 bases fitting TRBD1. Trimming cost V 6 bases and J 4 bases; bases outside gene matches: 4. This CDR3 spans 13 amino acids. The CDR3 protein is CASSGTGRETQYF. The CDR3 region has the DNA TGTGCCAGCAGCGGGACAGGTAGAGAGACCCAGTACTTC.

This clonotype showed up just a few times. In DNA, the CDR3 is TGCGCCAGCAGCTTGGGCGGGAAGATGAACACTGAAGCTTTCTTT. It encodes CASSLGGKMNTEAFF. This sequence joins TRBV5-1 and TRBJ1-1, with unresolved D. Trimming took off 0 bases at V and 0 bases at J, with 9 bases between the two ends. Germline V CDR1 and CDR2: SGHRS, YFSETQ. This CDR3 is built from 15 residues.

The chain couples TRBV7-9 to TRBJ2-3, with D hard to call. Deletions cut 3 bases from V and 4 bases from J, with 5 bases between. This CDR3 is 12 amino acids long. Looked up from germline, CDR1 is SEHNR and CDR2 is FQNEAQ (reference sequence). In nucleotides, the CDR3 is TGTGCCAGCAGCTTTCGGGCAGATACGCAGTATTTT. This codes for CASSFRADTQYF.

The CDR3 nucleotides are TGTGCCAGCAGTCCAGAGGGACAGGGCTACACAGATACGCAGTATTTT. Its protein product is CASSPEGQGYTDTQYF. The chain combines TRBV6-2 or TRBV6-3 with TRBJ2-3, with 9 bases aligning to TRBD1. Looked up from germline, CDR1 is MNHEY and CDR2 is SVGEGT. The CDR3 runs 16 residues. J lost 2 bases, V lost 5 bases, and 8 bases had no gene match.

This clonotype showed up just a few times. The chain carries TRBV11-2 and TRBJ2-1; tentative D call: TRBD1 (6 bases). V was pared by 1 base and J by 8 bases, with 18 bases between. Germline V gene sequence: CDR1 SGHAT, CDR2 FQNNGV. The CDR3 runs 16 residues. The CDR3 nucleotides read TGTGCCAGCAGCTTAGTAGGGCCTAGAGGGGGTTATGAGCAGTTCTTC. This sequence encodes CASSLVGPRGGYEQFF.

This clonotype was recorded at least ten times. The gene calls are TRBV4-1 and TRBJ2-7, with D unclear. The CDR3 covers 13 residues. Per germline, CDR1 MGHRA and CDR2 YSYEKL. The V end lost 1 base, the J end lost 3 bases, and 7 bases lay between the germline ends. CDR3 protein: CASSQVQFYEQYF. The CDR3, as DNA: TGCGCCAGCAGCCAAGTACAGTTCTACGAGCAGTACTTC.

The rearrangement links TRBV7-2 to TRBJ2-3; TRBD1 is a possible D gene (5 bases). Germline CDR1 SGHTA, CDR2 FQGNSA. CDR3 length equals 14 residues. V was cut by 2 bases and J by 3 bases, with 9 bases left in between. The DNA of the CDR3 is TGTGCCAGCAGCTTATCAAGACAGACAGATACGCAGTATTTT. This encodes CASSLSRQTDTQYF.

The genes are TRBV6-6 and TRBJ2-5; D gene unclear. Trimming removed 4 bases at V and 2 bases at J, with 5 bases between. CDR3 length: 12 residues. The germline V gene has CDR1 MNHNY and CDR2 SVGAGI (reference sequence). The CDR3: CASSSTQETQYF. In DNA, the CDR3 is TGTGCCAGCAGTTCCACACAAGAGACCCAGTACTTC.

This clonotype has a handful of counts. V and J are TRBV7-2 and TRBJ1-1, with D tentatively TRBD1 (6 bases). The CDR3 spans 15 residues. With 4 bases removed from V and 2 bases from J, the gap between germline ends came to 14 bases. The germline CDR1 and CDR2 sequences are SGHTA and FQGNSA. For the CDR3, the DNA is TGTGCCAGCAGCTCCCGCTGGGGGGCCAACACTGAAGCTTTCTTT. It specifies CASSSRWGANTEAFF.

This clonotype was picked up a small number of times. V usage is TRBV4-3 and J usage is TRBJ1-1; D not certain. V lost 0 bases and J lost 0, with 17 bases in between. The germline V gene encodes CDR1 LGHNA and CDR2 YSLEER. The CDR3 consists of 18 residues. The CDR3 loop reads CASSQEVASAFMNTEAFF. The CDR3 region has the DNA TGCGCCAGCAGCCAAGAAGTGGCCAGCGCCTTCATGAACACTGAAGCTTTCTTT.

The V and J genes are TRBV9 and TRBJ2-1, with 8 bases lining up with TRBD2. Germline V gene data show CDR1 as SGDLS and CDR2 as YYNGEE. This CDR3 has 17 amino acids. V was pared by 0 bases and J by 1 base, with 6 bases of the junction left unmatched. The DNA of the CDR3 is TGTGCCAGCAGCGTAGGAGGGGGGACTAGATCCTACAATGAGCAGTTCTTC. It codes for CASSVGGGTRSYNEQFF.